Reported below is one T cell receptor beta chain. The antigen is not known. The sample belongs to a study of CD8 T cells in ankylosing spondylitis. Whole-study results and caveats: What seemed typical of ankylosing spondylitis blood was a TCR beta motif built from several highly homologous variants.

In making TCR beta libraries, quantitative 5'-RACE with molecular barcodes was used. Via MiXCR, TCRdb re-called the 5' RACE reads, giving one row per CDR3 protein. This table holds 300,000 to 400,000 distinct CDR3 sequences, around 10% found once. Deletions cut 7 bases from V and 4 bases from J, with 16 bases between. Germline CDR1 and CDR2: MNHEY and SVGEGT. CDR3 length: 14 residues. The rearrangement uses TRBV6-2 or TRBV6-3 and TRBJ1-2; D ambiguous. Sequences were obtained from blood, either unsorted or a sorted T cell fraction (not recorded which). This TCR was sampled from a female donor with ankylosing spondylitis or in good health (not recorded which). CDR3 DNA sequence: TGTGCCAGCATCTCAACTTGGCGACCCTATGGCTACACCTTC. Translation: CASISTWRPYGYTF.